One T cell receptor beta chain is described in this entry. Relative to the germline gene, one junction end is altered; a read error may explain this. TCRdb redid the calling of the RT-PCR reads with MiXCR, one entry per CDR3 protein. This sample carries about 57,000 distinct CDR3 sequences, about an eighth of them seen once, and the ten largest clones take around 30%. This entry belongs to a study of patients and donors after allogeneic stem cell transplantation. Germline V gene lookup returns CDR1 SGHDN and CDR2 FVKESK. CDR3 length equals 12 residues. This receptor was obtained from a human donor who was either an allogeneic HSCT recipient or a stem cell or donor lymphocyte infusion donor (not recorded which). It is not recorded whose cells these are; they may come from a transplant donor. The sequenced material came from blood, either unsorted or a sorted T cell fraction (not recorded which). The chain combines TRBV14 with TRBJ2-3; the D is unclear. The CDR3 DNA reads TGTGCCAGCAGCCCCCACACAGATCCGCAGTATTTT. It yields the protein CASSPHTDPQYF. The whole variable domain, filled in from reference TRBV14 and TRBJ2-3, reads EAGVTQFPSHSVIEKGQTVTLRCDPISGHDNLYWYRRVMGKEIKFLLHFVKESKQDESGMPNNRFLAERTGGTYSTLKVQPAELEDSGVYFCASSPHTDPQYFGPGTRLTVL.